This T cell receptor beta chain was documented in a study of blood T cell repertoires in COVID-19. V lost 5 bases and J lost 4; bases outside the gene matches: 7. The germline gives CDR1 SGHTA, CDR2 FQGNSA. This CDR3 has 15 residues. The protocol was immunoSEQ multiplex PCR, while the TCRdb copy is restricted to in-frame clones and leaves out a portion. The sample has roughly 40,000 clones, about 85% seen once; the top ten hold around 29%. The sample comprised peripheral blood. This clonotype was obtained from a woman of 80 years or more with acute or convalescent COVID-19. The chain couples TRBV7-2 to TRBJ2-7; TRBD2 agrees at 11 bases. CDR3 sequence (DNA): TGTGCCAGCAGCACAACTAGCGGGAGTGGGTACGAGCAGTACTTC. This codes for CASSTTSGSGYEQYF.